One and the same sample provided the 20 T cell receptor beta chains below, sequenced in a study of beta chain features in type 1 diabetes. Points from the study as a whole: Among all four CD4+ subsets, Type 1 diabetes patients had TCRB CDR3s that were moderately but significantly shorter.

These TCRs' antigens remain unknown. Every isolated RNA sample was fully reverse transcribed, so sequencing captured expressed TCRB transcripts. The repertoire was sequenced with immunoSEQ multiplex PCR; TCRdb's copy has only in-frame clones and lacks some. The sample comprises around 120,000 clones, around a sixth of which are singletons, and around 2.7% rests with the top ten. The specimen was central memory CD4+ T cells from blood. Receptor source: a young man with type 1 diabetes.

The rearrangement links TRBV7-9 to TRBJ2-3; D possibly corresponds to TRBD1 (6 bases). Trimming took off 9 bases at V and 5 bases at J, with 12 bases between the two ends. Germline-derived CDR1 and CDR2 are SEHNR and FQNEAQ (reference sequence). The CDR3 runs 12 residues. The CDR3 loop reads CARQGRGDTQYF. CDR3 nucleotides: TGTGCCAGACAGGGAAGGGGAGATACGCAGTATTTT.

This clone was seen only a few times. The chain carries TRBV30 and TRBJ2-3; unclear D gene. CDR1 GTSNPN and CDR2 SVGIG come from the germline V gene (reference sequence). V lost 4 bases and J 2 bases, leaving 7 bases between the germline ends. The length of the CDR3 is 12 residues. This CDR3 is CAWKGPTDTQYF. The DNA for the CDR3 is TGTGCCTGGAAAGGTCCCACAGATACGCAGTATTTT.

This clone was picked up a small number of times. This chain uses TRBV7-3 with TRBJ2-3; D tentatively fits TRBD1 or TRBD2 (5 bases each). From germline, CDR1 is SGHTA and CDR2 FQGTGA. V was cut by 3 bases and J by 4 bases, with 14 bases left in between. The CDR3 covers 15 residues. This CDR3 is CASSLGPTAADTQYF. The DNA of the CDR3 is TGTGCCAGCAGCTTGGGACCGACGGCGGCAGATACGCAGTATTTT.

This clone was counted at least ten times. The CDR3 nucleotides are TGCGCCAGCAGCGACGGATACTACGAGCAGTACTTC. Amino acids: CASSDGYYEQYF. The chain carries TRBV5-1 and TRBJ2-7; the D is unclear. V lost 4 bases to trimming and J lost 3 bases, with 8 bases between them. Germline-derived CDR1 and CDR2 are SGHRS and YFSETQ. The CDR3 is made up of 12 amino acids. Complete variable domain (other parts from reference TRBV5-1 and TRBJ2-7): KAGVTQTPRYLIKTRGQQVTLSCSPISGHRSVSWYQQTPGQGLQFLFEYFSETQRNKGNFPGRFSGRQFSNSRSEMNVSTLELGDSALYLCASSDGYYEQYFGPGTRLTVT.

The chain combines TRBV13 with TRBJ2-5; the D is unclear. The DNA end lines up better with TRBJ2-7; the J call may be wrong. CDR1 is PRHDT, CDR2 FYEKMQ, per germline (reference sequence). The CDR3 length is 14 residues. The CDR3 region is CASSRGRPSYEQYF. The CDR3 DNA is TGTGCCAGCAGCCGCGGCCGGCCCTCCTACGAGCAGTACTTC.

This clone has ten or more counts. V usage is TRBV5-4 and J usage is TRBJ1-1; no definite D call. Trimming shortened V by 4 bases and J by 7 bases, and 5 bases separated the two germline ends. Germline assignment: CDR1 SGHNT and CDR2 YYREEE (reference sequence). The CDR3 sequence is 10 residues long. In DNA form, the CDR3 reads TGTGCCAGCAGCGCCCGTGAAGCTTTCTTT. Translated: CASSAREAFF. The entire variable domain, with the rest obtained from reference TRBV5-4 and TRBJ1-1, is as follows: ETGVTQSPTHLIKTRGQQVTLRCSSQSGHNTVSWYQQALGQGPQFIFQYYREEENGRGNFPPRFSGLQFPNYSSELNVNALELDDSALYLCASSAREAFFGQGTRLTVV.

The V call is TRBV5-1, the J call TRBJ2-5, with D possibly matching TRBD1 (7 bases). The germline V gene encodes CDR1 SGHRS and CDR2 YFSETQ. This CDR3 is built from 16 residues. The V gene lost 0 bases and the J gene lost 1 base, with 13 bases spanning the gap. The chain's CDR3 is CASSLVSGGIQETQYF. The DNA for the CDR3 is TGCGCCAGCAGCTTGGTTTCAGGGGGGATCCAAGAGACCCAGTACTTC.

This chain connects TRBV7-2 to TRBJ2-7; 7 bases match TRBD2. Germline V lookup: CDR1 SGHTA, CDR2 FQGNSA. The CDR3 consists of 14 residues. V lost 5 bases to trimming and J lost 5 bases; unmatched junction nucleotides: 9. CDR3 bases: TGTGCCAGCAGCCTGACCTCAGCGGGAAACGAGCAGTACTTC. Amino acids: CASSLTSAGNEQYF.

This clone was seen repeatedly, ten times or more. This chain links TRBV2 with TRBJ2-3; D is uncertain. CDR1 and CDR2 from the germline V gene are SNHLY and FYNNEI. With 7 bases removed from V and 4 bases from J, the gap between germline ends came to 15 bases. The CDR3 loop spans 14 amino acids. DNA of the CDR3: TGTGCCAGCACATTCAACCTCTGGGCAGATACGCAGTATTTT. Translating gives CASTFNLWADTQYF.

CDR3 residues: CASSIDGGADTQYF. In nucleotides, the CDR3 is TGTGCCAGTAGTATAGATGGGGGAGCAGATACGCAGTATTTT. The chain combines TRBV19 with TRBJ2-3; tentatively, D is TRBD1 or TRBD2 (5 bases each). The CDR3 contains 14 residues. CDR1 LNHDA and CDR2 SQIVND come from the germline V gene (reference sequence). With 0 bases removed from V and 4 bases from J, the gap between germline ends came to 8 bases.

This clone was seen a few times. The genes are TRBV28 and TRBJ1-2; D gene uncertain. Trimming removed 10 bases from V and 2 bases from J, with 17 bases in between. There are 14 residues in the CDR3. Per germline, CDR1 MDHEN and CDR2 SYDVKM. CDR3 sequence (DNA): TGTGCCACCGCAGAAGGGCGGATAAACTATGGCTACACCTTC. It codes for CATAEGRINYGYTF.

The chain has TRBV6-1 and TRBJ2-5; 14 bases agree with TRBD2. The CDR3 totals 16 residues. Trimming cost V 4 bases and J 5 bases; bases outside gene matches: 6. CDR1 is MNHNS, CDR2 SASEGT, per germline. The CDR3 is CASSGLAGGEFETQYF. CDR3 DNA: TGTGCCAGCAGTGGACTAGCGGGAGGGGAGTTCGAGACCCAGTACTTC.

This clone was seen more than once but under ten times. The J gene is TRBJ1-1, the V gene TRBV29-1, with TRBD1 as a possible D gene (5 bases). V gave up 4 bases and J gave up 3 bases, with 15 bases separating them. Germline V gives CDR1 SQVTM, CDR2 ANQGSEA. The CDR3 is made up of 14 amino acids. As DNA, the CDR3 is TGCAGCGTTGCCGAGGCAAGACAGTACACTGAAGCTTTCTTT. Translation: CSVAEARQYTEAFF.

The chain recombines TRBV30 with TRBJ2-7; a possible D gene is TRBD1 (5 bases). In germline, CDR1 is GTSNPN, CDR2 SVGIG (reference sequence). This CDR3 spans 14 amino acids. V was pared by 0 bases and J by 0 bases, with 9 bases between. CDR3 nucleotides: TGTGCCTGGAGTGTCCAGGGTTACTCCTACGAGCAGTACTTC. It translates to CAWSVQGYSYEQYF.

The CDR3: CAWSVGQGLVGAFF. Here the CDR3 DNA reads TGTGCCTGGAGTGTGGGTCAGGGGCTAGTTGGAGCTTTCTTT. This chain connects TRBV30 to TRBJ1-1; a possible D gene is TRBD1 (6 bases). The germline CDR1 and CDR2 sequences are GTSNPN and SVGIG (reference sequence). This CDR3 contains 14 residues. Between the trimmed V and J ends, which lost 0 bases and 10 bases, there was a span of 18 bases.

This chain links TRBV7-2 with TRBJ2-7, with 11 bases fitting TRBD2. The CDR3 is 16 residues long. Germline CDR1 and CDR2: SGHTA and FQGNSA. Losses at the gene ends were 5 bases for V and 2 bases for J; bases not matched to a gene: 8. CDR3 in DNA: TGTGCCAGCAGCCCGACCGGGACTAGCGGTACCTACGAGCAGTACTTC. Protein product: CASSPTGTSGTYEQYF.

This chain links TRBV5-4 with TRBJ1-1; D call uncertain. Germline V gene data show CDR1 as SGHNT and CDR2 as YYREEE (reference sequence). With 0 bases removed from V and 1 base from J, the gap between germline ends came to 7 bases. The CDR3 spans 14 residues. The CDR3 region has the DNA TGTGCCAGCAGCTTGGCACAGAAGAACACTGAAGCTTTCTTT. It specifies CASSLAQKNTEAFF.

The rearrangement uses TRBV4-2 and TRBJ2-3, with 15 bases matching TRBD2. This CDR3 spans 19 amino acids. With 9 bases clipped from V and 3 bases from J, the junction kept 16 bases outside the gene matches. Germline-derived CDR1 and CDR2 are LGHNA and YNFKEQ. The CDR3 protein is CASSSVGLAGGRVTDTQYF. Written as DNA, the CDR3 is TGTGCCAGTAGCTCAGTCGGACTAGCGGGGGGGCGAGTAACAGATACGCAGTATTTT.

This clone came up a few times. The chain employs TRBV9 and TRBJ2-1; D remains ambiguous. Trimming stripped 0 bases from V and 10 bases from J, with 17 bases between. The CDR3 runs to 15 residues. Germline V CDR1 and CDR2: SGDLS, YYNGEE. As DNA, the CDR3 is TGTGCCAGCAGCGTAGCTTGGACCTTCGATAGGGAGCAGTTCTTC. Amino acids: CASSVAWTFDREQFF.

CDR3 nucleotides: TGCGCCAGCAGCCAAGATGGGCTAGCGGGAGTCGGGTACAATGAGCAGTTCTTC. Amino acid sequence: CASSQDGLAGVGYNEQFF. This chain uses TRBV4-1 with TRBJ2-1, with 10 bases matching TRBD2. Germline V lookup: CDR1 MGHRA, CDR2 YSYEKL. Unmatched junction bases numbered 9, after V lost 0 bases and J lost 4 bases. The CDR3 runs 18 residues.